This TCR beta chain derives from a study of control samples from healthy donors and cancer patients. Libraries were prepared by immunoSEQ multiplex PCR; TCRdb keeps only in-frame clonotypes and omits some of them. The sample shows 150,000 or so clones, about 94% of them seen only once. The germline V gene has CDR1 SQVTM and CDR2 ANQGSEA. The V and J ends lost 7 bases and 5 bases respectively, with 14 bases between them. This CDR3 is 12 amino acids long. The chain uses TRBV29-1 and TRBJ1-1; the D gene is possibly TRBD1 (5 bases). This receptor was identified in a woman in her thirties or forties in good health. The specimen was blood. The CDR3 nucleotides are TGCAGCGCCCCTTGGGGGGTGACTGAAGCTTTCTTT. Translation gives CSAPWGVTEAFF. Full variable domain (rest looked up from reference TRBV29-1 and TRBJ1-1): SAVISQKPSRDICQRGTSLTIQCQVDSQVTMMFWYRQQPGQSLTLIATANQGSEATYESGFVIDKFPISRPNLTFSTLTVSNMSPEDSSIYLCSAPWGVTEAFFGQGTRLTVV.